This T cell receptor (beta chain) derives from a study of blood T cell repertoires in COVID-19. About the research overall: Some COVID-19 samples were acute and others convalescent; all came from the United States, Italy and Spain. The analysed material was cDNA or gDNA that came from T cells, B-cell-depleted T cells, or PBMCs.

Per the authors' pipeline: Scientists estimated how many nucleated cells there were by amplifying reference gene primers. Sequenced by immunoSEQ multiplex PCR; TCRdb stores in-frame clones only, minus some. Clone size and the V and J calls come from that table; the DNA yielded D and trimming. The data contain 150,000 or so clones, about 83% of them singletons. V lost 3 bases, J lost 7 bases, and 13 bases lay in between. The CDR3 has 14 amino acids. Germline assignment: CDR1 LNHDA and CDR2 SQIVND (reference sequence). Seattle cases were enrolled at active infection and followed longitudinally. J is TRBJ1-5 and V is TRBV19; possible D gene TRBD1, 5 bases. The TCR comes from a woman in her 70s with COVID-19, enrolled during active disease. Sequenced sample: peripheral blood. The CDR3 loop reads CASSIRGGGQPQHF. DNA for the CDR3: TGTGCCAGTAGTATCCGGGGGGGTGGGCAGCCCCAGCATTTT.